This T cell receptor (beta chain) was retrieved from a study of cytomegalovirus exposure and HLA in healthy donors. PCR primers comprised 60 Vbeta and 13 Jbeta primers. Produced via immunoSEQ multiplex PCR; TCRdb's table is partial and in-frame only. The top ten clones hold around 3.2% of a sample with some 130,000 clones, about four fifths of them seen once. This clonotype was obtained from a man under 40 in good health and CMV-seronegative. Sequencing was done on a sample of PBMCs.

The CDR3 DNA follows: TGTGCCAGCAGCGCCAGACAGCTCCAAGAGACCCAGTACTTC. Amino acid sequence: CASSARQLQETQYF. V gene TRBV9 combines with J gene TRBJ2-5, with a possible D match to TRBD1 (5 bases). The CDR3 has 14 amino acids. Germline CDR1 and CDR2: SGDLS and YYNGEE. V was clipped by 3 bases and J by 1 base, with 10 bases between them.